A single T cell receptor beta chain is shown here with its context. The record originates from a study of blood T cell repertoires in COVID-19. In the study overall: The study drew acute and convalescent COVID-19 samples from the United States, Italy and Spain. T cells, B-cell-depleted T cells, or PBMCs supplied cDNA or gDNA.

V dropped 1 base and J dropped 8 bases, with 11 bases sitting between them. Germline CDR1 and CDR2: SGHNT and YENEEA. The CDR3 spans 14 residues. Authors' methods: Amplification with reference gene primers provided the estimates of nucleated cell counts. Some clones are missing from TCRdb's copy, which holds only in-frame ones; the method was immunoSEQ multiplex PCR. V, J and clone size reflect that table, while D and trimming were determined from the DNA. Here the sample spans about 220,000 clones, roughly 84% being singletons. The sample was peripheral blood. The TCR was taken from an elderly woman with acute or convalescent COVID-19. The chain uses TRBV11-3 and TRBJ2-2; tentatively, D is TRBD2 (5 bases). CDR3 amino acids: CASSLGRGEGELFF. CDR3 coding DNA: TGTGCCAGCAGCTTAGGACGGGGAGAAGGGGAGCTGTTTTTT.